A single T cell receptor beta chain is shown here with its context. The sample comes from a study of blood T cell repertoires in COVID-19. Study details: The samples span acute and convalescent COVID-19 from the United States, Italy and Spain. PBMCs, B-cell-depleted T cells, or T cells provided the cDNA or gDNA that made up the material.

Germline V lookup: CDR1 SGHTA, CDR2 FQGNSA. J was trimmed by 4 bases and V by 3 bases; bases with no gene match: 1. The CDR3 spans 13 residues. In the original processing: Nucleated cell number was recorded as an estimate derived from reference gene primer amplification. Some clones are missing from TCRdb's copy, which holds only in-frame ones; the method was immunoSEQ multiplex PCR. Clone size and the V and J calls come from that table; the DNA yielded D and trimming. The sample consists of some 100,000 clones, around 87% of them appearing once. The V gene is TRBV7-2, the J gene TRBJ2-7; 9 nucleotides line up with TRBD2. The sample comprised peripheral blood. This clonotype originated in a woman in her 30s with acute or convalescent COVID-19. Here the CDR3 DNA reads TGTGCCAGCAGCTTTCTAGCGGGATACGAGCAGTACTTC. As protein: CASSFLAGYEQYF.